The 18 T cell receptor beta chains below come from one sample, sequenced in a study of blood T cell repertoires in COVID-19. The protocol was immunoSEQ multiplex PCR, while the TCRdb copy is restricted to in-frame clones and leaves out a portion. The sample lists 140,000 to 150,000 clones, 86% occurring once. The sample taken for sequencing was PBMCs or T cells enriched from blood (not recorded which). The source of these receptors is a man aged 50 to 60 who had recovered from COVID-19.

This sequence joins TRBV19 and TRBJ1-2, with D unresolved. The CDR3 has 16 amino acids. The V gene lost 5 bases and the J gene lost 1 base, with 17 bases spanning the gap. Germline CDR1 LNHDA, CDR2 SQIVND (reference sequence). The CDR3 DNA reads TGTGCCAGTAGTCCTGAAAGGCTGCGACTTAACTATGGCTACACCTTC. This gives the protein CASSPERLRLNYGYTF.

This sequence joins TRBV28 and TRBJ1-2, with 7 nucleotides matching TRBD1. The CDR3 spans 14 residues. Trimming at V came to 6 bases and at J to 7 bases, leaving 11 bases not matched to a gene. Germline CDR1 and CDR2: MDHEN and SYDVKM. CDR3 in DNA: TGTGCCAGCAGCCAAATTACAGGGGCGGGTGGCTACACCTTC. Amino acid sequence: CASSQITGAGGYTF.

As regards this clone: Relative to the germline gene, one junction end is altered; a read error may explain this. This chain links TRBV7-7 with TRBJ2-5; TRBD1 aligns across 8 bases. Germline-derived CDR1 and CDR2 are SSHAT and FNYEAQ (reference sequence). CDR3 length equals 14 residues. As DNA, the CDR3 is TGTGCTAGCAGCACGTCAGGGGGCTGGGAGACCCAGTACTTC. It translates to CASSTSGGWETQYF.

This sequence joins TRBV27 and TRBJ2-1; 10 positions match TRBD2. From germline, CDR1 is MNHEY and CDR2 SMNVEV (reference sequence). There are 15 residues in the CDR3. With 5 bases clipped from V and 4 bases from J, the junction kept 5 bases outside the gene matches. CDR3 nucleotides: TGTGCCAGCAGTCCTACTAGCGGGGCTTACAATGAGCAGTTCTTC. It codes for CASSPTSGAYNEQFF.

This chain links TRBV7-8 with TRBJ2-1; no reliable D call. CDR1 and CDR2 from the germline V gene are SGHVS and FQNEAQ. V dropped 2 bases and J dropped 8 bases, with 13 bases sitting between them. The CDR3 totals 14 residues. CDR3 nucleotide sequence: TGTGCCAGCAGCTTAAATCAGGTAGAAGATGAGCAGTTCTTC. Its protein product is CASSLNQVEDEQFF.

This rearrangement joins TRBV28 to TRBJ1-2; TRBD1 aligns across 7 bases. V shed 5 bases, J shed 7 bases, and the junction held 19 bases outside the gene matches. The CDR3 is made up of 17 amino acids. Germline V gene data show CDR1 as MDHEN and CDR2 as SYDVKM. CDR3 loop: CASSKSLSLTGRSGYTF. CDR3 DNA: TGTGCCAGCAGTAAATCTCTCTCGTTGACAGGGAGGAGTGGCTACACCTTC.

The chain is built from TRBV5-5 and TRBJ2-7; D unclear. Germline CDR1 SGHKS, CDR2 YYEKEE (reference sequence). V shed 0 bases and J shed 4 bases, with 11 bases lying between them. CDR3 size: 14 residues. In nucleotides, the CDR3 is TGTGCCAGCAGCTTGGCCAATGGCCCTTACGAGCAGTACTTC. Its protein is CASSLANGPYEQYF. Variable domain in full (rest from reference TRBV5-5 and TRBJ2-7): DAGVTQSPTHLIKTRGQQVTLRCSPISGHKSVSWYQQVLGQGPQFIFQYYEKEERGRGNFPDRFSARQFPNYSSELNVNALLLGDSALYLCASSLANGPYEQYFGPGTRLTVT.

This chain joins TRBV11-2 and TRBJ2-1, with 8 bases that match TRBD1. Looked up from germline, CDR1 is SGHAT and CDR2 is FQNNGV. The CDR3 length is 14 residues. The ends lost 0 bases at V and 8 bases at J; junction bases unmatched: 3. CDR3 sequence (DNA): TGTGCCAGCAGCTTAGACCCAGGGGGCGATGAGCAGTTCTTC. Translating gives CASSLDPGGDEQFF.

This clone was picked up a small number of times. The chain combines TRBV27 with TRBJ1-2, with 9 bases aligning to TRBD1. The junction had 16 bases not matched to a gene; V was cut back by 3 bases and J by 2 bases. The CDR3 extends over 19 amino acids. Germline CDR1 is MNHEY and CDR2 is SMNVEV (reference sequence). The CDR3, as DNA: TGTGCCAGCAGTTTTCGGGTCCGGGACAGGGCCGTACGGAACTATGGCTACACCTTC. Its translation: CASSFRVRDRAVRNYGYTF.

This rearrangement joins TRBV30 to TRBJ1-5, with 7 positions matching TRBD1. V lost 4 bases, J lost 3 bases, and 9 bases stayed unmatched. Germline CDR1 reads GTSNPN; CDR2 reads SVGIG (reference sequence). CDR3 size: 15 residues. The CDR3 is CAWTAGGGINQPQHF. In nucleotides, the CDR3 is TGTGCCTGGACTGCCGGAGGGGGCATCAATCAGCCCCAGCATTTT. Combining the CDR3 with reference TRBV30 and TRBJ1-5 gives the whole variable domain SQTIHQWPATLVQPVGSPLSLECTVEGTSNPNLYWYRQAAGRGLQLLFYSVGIGQISSEVPQNLSASRPQDRQFILSSKKLLLSDSGFYLCAWTAGGGINQPQHFGDGTRLSIL.

This clone occurred a few times. CDR3 loop: CASSPRQGTENTEAFF. The DNA of the CDR3 is TGCGCCAGCAGCCCTAGACAGGGGACGGAGAACACTGAAGCTTTCTTT. This chain links TRBV5-1 with TRBJ1-1; the match to TRBD1 covers 8 bases. CDR1 is SGHRS and CDR2 is YFSETQ in the germline V gene. The junction had 9 bases not matched to a gene; V was cut back by 4 bases and J by 1 base. CDR3 size: 16 residues.

The V gene is TRBV12-5, the J gene TRBJ2-1, with 9 bases identical to TRBD2. The germline CDR1 and CDR2 sequences are LGHNT and FRNRAP. The CDR3 runs 12 residues. V shed 4 bases and J 12 bases; nucleotides not matched to a gene: 4. CDR3 DNA sequence: TGTGCTAGTGGTTCCTCAGCGGGGGGGCAGTTCTTC. This sequence encodes CASGSSAGGQFF. Drawing the rest from reference TRBV12-5 and TRBJ2-1, the complete variable domain is DARVTQTPRHKVTEMGQEVTMRCQPILGHNTVFWYRQTMMQGLELLAYFRNRAPLDDSGMPKDRFSAEMPDATLATLKIQPSEPRDSAVYFCASGSSAGGQFFGPGTRLTVL.

V gene TRBV2 combines with J gene TRBJ2-6, with 7 bases matching TRBD1. Germline values: CDR1 SNHLY, CDR2 FYNNEI. This CDR3 is 13 amino acids long. Trimming cost V 9 bases and J 4 bases; bases outside gene matches: 3. The chain's CDR3 is CARTGNGANVLTF. The CDR3 DNA reads TGTGCCAGGACAGGGAACGGGGCCAACGTCCTGACTTTC. The whole variable domain, filled in from reference TRBV2 and TRBJ2-6, reads EPEVTQTPSHQVTQMGQEVILRCVPISNHLYFYWYRQILGQKVEFLVSFYNNEISEKSEIFDDQFSVERPDGSNFTLKIRSTKLEDSAMYFCARTGNGANVLTFGAGSRLTVL.

The J gene is TRBJ1-4, the V gene TRBV18; tentatively, D is TRBD1 (5 bases). Per the germline V gene, CDR1 is KGHSH and CDR2 is LQKENI. V was clipped by 2 bases and J by 8 bases, with 15 bases between them. This CDR3 has 15 residues. DNA for the CDR3: TGTGCCAGCTCACCAGCGCGGCAGGGCGGCGAAAAACTGTTTTTT. Its protein product is CASSPARQGGEKLFF.

The count of this clone is one. The V gene is TRBV27, the J gene TRBJ1-3; D is perhaps TRBD1 (5 bases). The V gene's germline CDR1 is MNHEY and CDR2 SMNVEV (reference sequence). The V gene lost 7 bases and the J gene lost 0 bases, with 10 bases spanning the gap. The CDR3 is 14 residues long. The CDR3, as DNA: TGTGCCAGCAAAAGACAGTCCTCTGGAAACACCATATATTTT. This gives the protein CASKRQSSGNTIYF.

V usage is TRBV6-5 and J usage is TRBJ1-2, with TRBD1 matching over 8 bases. Germline V lookup: CDR1 MNHEY, CDR2 SVGAGI. The CDR3 is 13 amino acids. V was clipped by 6 bases and J by 8 bases; unmatched bases: 8. CDR3 in amino acids: CASRTGESVGYTF. CDR3 DNA: TGTGCCAGCAGGACAGGGGAGTCAGTGGGCTACACCTTC.

With respect to this clone: The same CDR3 also results from other DNA sequences found in this sample. This chain links TRBV9 with TRBJ2-2; 9 positions agree with TRBD1. Germline-derived CDR1 and CDR2 are SGDLS and YYNGEE. The CDR3 consists of 15 residues. J lost 5 bases, V lost 2 bases, and 4 bases had no gene match. CDR3 in DNA: TGTGCCAGCAGCGTGGAGACAGGGGGAACCGGGGAGCTGTTTTTT. This codes for CASSVETGGTGELFF.

The genes are TRBV6-5 and TRBJ2-3; possible D gene TRBD2, 6 bases. The length of the CDR3 is 15 residues. The V end lost 0 bases, the J end lost 0 bases, and 7 bases lay between the germline ends. The V gene's germline CDR1 is MNHEY and CDR2 SVGAGI. The DNA of the CDR3 is TGTGCCAGCAGTTACTCCGGGGGAAGCACAGATACGCAGTATTTT. As protein: CASSYSGGSTDTQYF.